The 13 T cell receptor beta chains below all came from one sample that was sequenced in a study of blood T cell repertoires in COVID-19. Assay used: immunoSEQ multiplex PCR; TCRdb lists only in-frame clones, some missing. Among about 170,000 clones listed, less than 90% were seen once. What was sequenced was peripheral blood. Source of these receptors: a woman aged 55 to 70 with COVID-19, enrolled during active disease.

This clone was recorded a few times. The chain carries TRBV5-6 and TRBJ2-7; TRBD2 matches at 7 bases. CDR1 SGHDT and CDR2 YYEEEE come from the germline V gene. The length of the CDR3 is 16 residues. V lost 0 bases and J lost 4; bases outside the gene matches: 10. The CDR3 region is CASSLGSGIFPYEQYF. The CDR3, as DNA: TGTGCCAGCAGCTTGGGAAGCGGGATTTTCCCTTACGAGCAGTACTTC.

The rearrangement joins TRBV18 to TRBJ2-6; possibly TRBD1 for D (6 bases). The ends were cut back, 2 bases at V and 0 bases at J, with 14 bases in the middle. Germline V CDR1 and CDR2: KGHSH, LQKENI. There are 18 residues in the CDR3. The CDR3: CASSPGGGRISGANVLTF. In nucleotides, the CDR3 is TGTGCCAGCTCACCAGGTGGGGGCCGCATCTCTGGGGCCAACGTCCTGACTTTC.

This chain connects TRBV7-6 to TRBJ2-2; D possibly corresponds to TRBD2 (6 bases). Germline values: CDR1 SGHVS, CDR2 FNYEAQ. V lost 3 bases, J lost 3 bases, and 14 bases lay in between. CDR3 length: 16 residues. In DNA form, the CDR3 reads TGTGCCAGCAGCTTCGTCTCGGGAGACGACACCGGGGAGCTGTTTTTT. This translates into CASSFVSGDDTGELFF.

The V and J genes are TRBV7-9 and TRBJ1-1; 9 bases align to TRBD1. The CDR3 is made up of 16 amino acids. Germline trimming cut 6 bases from V and 4 bases from J; bases unmatched to any gene: 12. The germline V gene encodes CDR1 SEHNR and CDR2 FQNEAQ (reference sequence). This CDR3 reads CASSNRGRGRPTEAFF. For the CDR3, the DNA is TGTGCCAGCAGTAACAGGGGGCGCGGGCGGCCCACTGAAGCTTTCTTT.

The V call is TRBV5-1, the J call TRBJ2-1; no clear D gene. The CDR3 is 15 residues long. V was pared by 0 bases and J by 0 bases, with 7 bases between. The germline V gene has CDR1 SGHRS and CDR2 YFSETQ. The CDR3 DNA reads TGCGCCAGCAGCTTGGAACCCAGCTCCTACAATGAGCAGTTCTTC. Amino acid sequence: CASSLEPSSYNEQFF.

J is TRBJ2-1 and V is TRBV29-1; 8 nucleotides align to TRBD2. The V gene end was trimmed by 6 bases and the J gene end by 1 base; junction bases not matched to a gene: 8. Germline lookup yields CDR1 SQVTM and CDR2 ANQGSEA. This CDR3 is 15 amino acids long. The DNA for the CDR3 is TGCAGCGTCCGAAGAGCGGGAGCGTCCTACAATGAGCAGTTCTTC. Translating gives CSVRRAGASYNEQFF.

The genes are TRBV6-5 and TRBJ2-6; D is unclear. V shed 0 bases and J shed 4 bases, with 7 bases lying between them. Germline CDR1 reads MNHEY; CDR2 reads SVGAGI. This CDR3 spans 15 amino acids. The CDR3 region is CASSYSWAGANVLTF. The CDR3, as DNA: TGTGCCAGCAGTTACTCCTGGGCCGGGGCCAACGTCCTGACTTTC.

This chain uses TRBV3-1 (or the pseudogene TRBV3-2) with TRBJ2-7; D is perhaps TRBD1 (6 bases). Trimming pared 3 bases from V and 2 bases from J, leaving 20 bases between. The germline V gene encodes CDR1 LGHDT and CDR2 YNNKEL (reference sequence). The CDR3 has 17 amino acids. CDR3 sequence: CASSHLRGGRGAYEQYF. In nucleotides, the CDR3 is TGTGCCAGCAGCCACCTCAGGGGTGGCAGGGGTGCCTACGAGCAGTACTTC.

The J gene is TRBJ2-7, the V gene TRBV27, with 9 positions matching TRBD1. After removal of 4 bases from V and 6 bases from J, the junction contained 7 bases not matched to a gene. CDR3 length: 14 residues. Germline loops: CDR1 MNHEY, CDR2 SMNVEV (reference sequence). The CDR3 spells CASSSGQGLSEQYF. In DNA, the CDR3 is TGTGCCAGCAGTTCTGGACAGGGGCTAAGCGAGCAGTACTTC.

V is TRBV5-1 and J is TRBJ2-3; maybe TRBD1 (6 bases). Looked up from germline, CDR1 is SGHRS and CDR2 is YFSETQ. Trimming removed 1 base from V and 1 base from J, with 10 bases in between. The CDR3 length is 15 residues. In nucleotides, the CDR3 is TGCGCCAGCAGCTTGACTCCAGGGGGCACAGATACGCAGTATTTT. Translated: CASSLTPGGTDTQYF.

V and J are TRBV2 and TRBJ1-4, with 11 bases identical to TRBD1. Germline V gives CDR1 SNHLY, CDR2 FYNNEI. V gave up 2 bases and J gave up 10 bases; unmatched junction bases: 6. This CDR3 has 15 residues. The CDR3 bases are TGTGCCAGCAGTGAATCGGGACAGGGGGTGGGAAAACTGTTTTTT. Protein sequence: CASSESGQGVGKLFF.

CDR3 DNA sequence: TGTGCCAGCAGCTTAGATGTCACACCCAACTATGGCTACACCTTC. Protein product: CASSLDVTPNYGYTF. The V and J genes are TRBV7-6 and TRBJ1-2; D is undetermined. The CDR3 covers 15 residues. The V gene lost 1 base and the J gene lost 2 bases, with 11 bases spanning the gap. The germline CDR1 and CDR2 sequences are SGHVS and FNYEAQ.

The chain recombines TRBV11-1 with TRBJ2-7; tentative D call: TRBD1 (5 bases). The CDR3 is made up of 15 amino acids. With 1 base removed from V and 2 bases from J, the gap between germline ends came to 12 bases. CDR1 SGHAT and CDR2 FQDESV come from the germline V gene (reference sequence). The CDR3 coding sequence is TGTGCCAGCAGCTTAGGGACACAGTTAACCTACGAGCAGTACTTC. Protein product: CASSLGTQLTYEQYF.